The 8 T cell receptor beta chains reported below all come from one sample, sequenced in a study of blood T cell repertoires in COVID-19. TCRdb's table, derived via immunoSEQ multiplex PCR, lists solely in-frame clones and lacks some. The sample has about 240,000 clones; approximately 86% are singletons. The source material was PBMCs or T cells enriched from blood (not recorded which). These receptors came from a woman aged 40 to 50 with acute COVID-19.

CDR3 DNA sequence: TGTGCCAGCAGCAAAGAACGCGGGACCCCCACTAAACTTAACACTGAAGCTTTCTTT. Amino acids: CASSKERGTPTKLNTEAFF. This rearrangement joins TRBV21-1 to TRBJ1-1. TRBV21-1 constitutes a pseudogene. The CDR3 is 19 residues long.

CDR3 sequence (DNA): TGCGCCAGCAGCTTGGACGGCTCTAGGTCTGGAAACACCATATATTTT. Translating gives CASSLDGSRSGNTIYF. The V gene is TRBV5-1, the J gene TRBJ1-3; D gene uncertain. This CDR3 is 16 amino acids long. V shed 0 bases and J shed 1 base, with 11 bases lying between them. The V gene's germline CDR1 is SGHRS and CDR2 YFSETQ.

The CDR3 DNA reads TGTGCCAGCAGCTTCTCTCGGGAGCAGTACTTC. This sequence encodes CASSFSREQYF. The V gene is TRBV13, the J gene TRBJ2-7; D is uncertain. CDR3 length equals 11 residues. Trimming removed 3 bases from V and 7 bases from J, with 7 bases in between. Germline CDR1 reads PRHDT; CDR2 reads FYEKMQ (reference sequence).

This chain uses TRBV19 with TRBJ1-5; TRBD1 matches at 7 bases. Trimming took 7 bases from V and 3 from J; bases not matched to a gene: 3. The CDR3 extends over 13 amino acids. Germline-derived CDR1 and CDR2 are LNHDA and SQIVND (reference sequence). CDR3 sequence reads: CASTRGINQPQHF. CDR3 sequence (DNA): TGTGCCAGTACCAGGGGGATCAATCAGCCCCAGCATTTT.

The rearrangement uses TRBV6-5 and TRBJ1-4; D is possibly TRBD1 (5 bases). V was clipped by 6 bases and J by 3 bases, with 14 bases between them. There are 15 residues in the CDR3. Germline V gene lookup returns CDR1 MNHEY and CDR2 SVGAGI. The CDR3 DNA follows: TGTGCCAGCAGGAGGGAGGGGCAATCTAATGAAAAACTGTTTTTT. It yields the protein CASRREGQSNEKLFF.

The rearrangement joins TRBV27 to TRBJ2-1; maybe TRBD2 (6 bases). The germline V and J ends were trimmed by 8 bases and 2 bases, with 19 bases remaining between them. The CDR3 contains 16 residues. Germline CDR1 is MNHEY and CDR2 is SMNVEV (reference sequence). Written as DNA, the CDR3 is TGTGCCAGCGCTGCTCAAGGGAGGATGCCCTACAATGAGCAGTTCTTC. It codes for CASAAQGRMPYNEQFF.

This clone was seen once. DNA for the CDR3: TGTGCCAGCAGCCCGGCTGGGGCCAACGTCCTGACTTTC. Translated, it gives CASSPAGANVLTF. The chain recombines TRBV12-3 or TRBV12-4 with TRBJ2-6; D is unclear. The V end was cut by 6 bases, the J end by 2 bases, with 5 bases between. The CDR3 totals 13 residues.

This sequence joins TRBV7-9 and TRBJ2-7; D is unresolved. Germline V gene sequence: CDR1 SEHNR, CDR2 FQNEAQ (reference sequence). The CDR3 contains 12 residues. Deletions cut 3 bases from V and 2 bases from J, with 5 bases between. Written as DNA, the CDR3 is TGTGCCAGCAGCTTTGGAGCCTACGAGCAGTACTTC. This sequence encodes CASSFGAYEQYF.